These 22 T cell receptor beta chains were sequenced from one sample in a study of cytomegalovirus exposure and HLA in healthy donors. The PCR used 60 Vbeta and 13 Jbeta primers. Sequencing was performed with immunoSEQ multiplex PCR; in TCRdb, only in-frame clones are kept and a portion is missing. This sample yields about 190,000 clones, of which around 86% are seen a single time; 6.3% belongs to the top ten. The material sequenced was PBMCs. The receptors stem from a middle-aged man in good health and CMV-seropositive.

The V gene is TRBV11-2, the J gene TRBJ2-5, with 7 bases that match TRBD2. The CDR3 loop spans 15 amino acids. CDR1 is SGHAT, CDR2 FQNNGV, per germline. With V trimmed by 0 bases and J by 5 bases, 6 bases remained unmatched. The CDR3 nucleotides read TGTGCCAGCAGCTTAGAGGGCCGGGGGGTTGAGACCCAGTACTTC. It yields the protein CASSLEGRGVETQYF. The variable domain in full, completed from reference TRBV11-2 and TRBJ2-5, reads EAGVAQSPRYKIIEKRQSVAFWCNPISGHATLYWYQQILGQGPKLLIQFQNNGVVDDSQLPKDRFSAERLKGVDSTLKIQPAKLEDSAVYLCASSLEGRGVETQYFGPGTRLLVL.

The chain employs TRBV4-3 and TRBJ2-1; TRBD1 matches 9 bases. The CDR3 extends over 17 amino acids. The germline gives CDR1 LGHNA, CDR2 YSLEER. J was trimmed by 7 bases and V by 0 bases; bases with no gene match: 10. The CDR3 DNA sequence: TGCGCCAGCAGCCAAGATTCGGGACAGGGACTTTTTAATGAGCAGTTCTTC. This translates into CASSQDSGQGLFNEQFF.

This sequence joins TRBV13 and TRBJ2-7, with a tentative D call TRBD1 (6 bases). V dropped 0 bases and J dropped 0 bases, with 6 bases sitting between them. Per germline, CDR1 PRHDT and CDR2 FYEKMQ (reference sequence). CDR3 length: 14 amino acids. The CDR3 coding sequence is TGTGCCAGCAGCTTAGGGGACAGCTCCTACGAGCAGTACTTC. This sequence encodes CASSLGDSSYEQYF.

The CDR3 spells CSVEKGTSYEQYF. The CDR3 bases are TGCAGCGTTGAAAAAGGGACTTCCTACGAGCAGTACTTC. The chain employs TRBV29-1 and TRBJ2-7; D possibly corresponds to TRBD2 (6 bases). The germline gives CDR1 SQVTM, CDR2 ANQGSEA. CDR3 length: 13 amino acids. Between the trimmed V and J ends, which lost 2 bases and 1 base, there was a span of 9 bases.

The gene calls are TRBV19 and TRBJ1-1, with a tentative D call TRBD1 (6 bases). The CDR3 covers 13 residues. V was shortened by 7 bases and J by 1 base, with 10 bases between the two germline ends. The germline V gene encodes CDR1 LNHDA and CDR2 SQIVND (reference sequence). DNA of the CDR3: TGTGCCAGTATGGCAGGGGCGAACACTGAAGCTTTCTTT. This codes for CASMAGANTEAFF.

The chain is built from TRBV9 and TRBJ2-5; 10 bases map to TRBD2. CDR3 length: 16 amino acids. Germline CDR1 reads SGDLS; CDR2 reads YYNGEE. The J segment lost 5 bases and the V segment lost 0 bases, leaving 7 bases of the junction unmatched. The CDR3 DNA reads as TGTGCCAGCAGCGTAGGAACTAGCGGGGTGATGGAGACCCAGTACTTC. It codes for CASSVGTSGVMETQYF.

The J gene is TRBJ1-2, the V gene TRBV6-5; 7 bases are shared with TRBD1. Unmatched junction bases numbered 4, after V lost 0 bases and J lost 0 bases. Germline lookup yields CDR1 MNHEY and CDR2 SVGAGI. This CDR3 has 16 residues. This CDR3 is CASSYSTGLANYGYTF. DNA for the CDR3: TGTGCCAGCAGTTACTCGACAGGGCTAGCTAACTATGGCTACACCTTC.

The genes are TRBV9 and TRBJ2-7; a possible D gene is TRBD2 (5 bases). V dropped 3 bases and J dropped 7 bases, with 17 bases sitting between them. Germline CDR1 reads SGDLS; CDR2 reads YYNGEE. The CDR3 runs 14 residues. The DNA of the CDR3 is TGTGCCAGCAGCGGGACTGTCCTATCGGGGGAGCAGTACTTC. Protein sequence: CASSGTVLSGEQYF. The full variable domain, with the rest looked up from reference TRBV9 and TRBJ2-7, is DSGVTQTPKHLITATGQRVTLRCSPRSGDLSVYWYQQSLDQGLQFLIQYYNGEERAKGNILERFSAQQFPDLHSELNLSSLELGDSALYFCASSGTVLSGEQYFGPGTRLTVT.

The J gene is TRBJ2-1, the V gene TRBV12-1; the D call TRBD2 from the table was never checked on the DNA. TRBV12-1 counts as a pseudogene. The CDR3 extends over 14 amino acids. CDR3 coding DNA: TGTGCCAGCTCGCGGGGGGGCCTCTACAATGAGCAGTTCTTC. Its protein is CASSRGGLYNEQFF.

The rearrangement links TRBV5-6 to TRBJ2-3; no clear D. The CDR3 runs 13 residues. V lost 0 bases, J lost 7 bases, and 9 bases lay in between. Germline CDR1 and CDR2: SGHDT and YYEEEE. The CDR3: CASSLERRNTQYF. CDR3 in DNA: TGTGCCAGCAGCTTGGAGAGGCGGAATACGCAGTATTTT.

This clone was seen a single time. The chain couples TRBV7-2 to TRBJ2-7; the D is unclear. Germline-derived CDR1 and CDR2 are SGHTA and FQGNSA. Trimming cost V 3 bases and J 2 bases, with 5 bases left between them. This CDR3 spans 12 amino acids. The CDR3 is CASSFVAYEQYF. DNA for the CDR3: TGTGCCAGCAGCTTCGTAGCCTACGAGCAGTACTTC.

The chain recombines TRBV4-3 with TRBJ1-2, with 9 bases matching TRBD1. V gave up 1 base and J gave up 1 base; unmatched junction bases: 7. The CDR3 totals 17 residues. Germline assignment: CDR1 LGHNA and CDR2 YSLEER. The CDR3 DNA reads as TGCGCCAGCAGCCAAGTACCGGGACAGGGACTTAACTATGGCTACACCTTC. Amino acid sequence: CASSQVPGQGLNYGYTF.

The chain employs TRBV5-6 and TRBJ2-7; TRBD1 aligns across 7 bases. V lost 5 bases to trimming and J lost 0 bases; unmatched junction nucleotides: 8. The germline V gene has CDR1 SGHDT and CDR2 YYEEEE. The CDR3 is 15 amino acids. The CDR3 reads CASSYRQGTSYEQYF. CDR3 in DNA: TGTGCCAGCAGTTACAGACAGGGAACCTCCTACGAGCAGTACTTC.

The V gene is TRBV7-3, the J gene TRBJ2-5; 8 bases are shared with TRBD1. Germline V gene lookup returns CDR1 SGHTA and CDR2 FQGTGA. The CDR3 length is 16 residues. J lost 2 bases, V lost 5 bases, and 10 bases had no gene match. The CDR3: CASSLGAGGLQETQYF. The CDR3, as DNA: TGTGCCAGCAGCCTTGGAGCAGGGGGCCTTCAAGAGACCCAGTACTTC.

This clone has just one count. The chain couples TRBV29-1 to TRBJ2-3; D not resolved. V was trimmed by 4 bases and J by 0 bases, leaving 8 bases between them. The CDR3 consists of 13 residues. CDR1 is SQVTM and CDR2 is ANQGSEA in the germline V gene. The CDR3 sequence: CSVARSSTDTQYF. The CDR3 DNA sequence: TGCAGCGTTGCCAGGTCTAGCACAGATACGCAGTATTTT.

A remark on this clone: The same CDR3 also results from other DNA sequences found in this sample. The chain uses TRBV9 and TRBJ2-2, with TRBD2 as a possible D gene (5 bases). CDR1 SGDLS and CDR2 YYNGEE come from the germline V gene. Trimming removed 0 bases from V and 1 base from J, with 7 bases in between. CDR3 length: 15 residues. The CDR3 here is CASSVGGGNTGELFF. The CDR3 nucleotides are TGTGCCAGCAGCGTAGGTGGAGGGAACACCGGGGAGCTGTTTTTT.

J is TRBJ2-1 and V is TRBV28; 7 bases are a match to TRBD1. V was pared by 3 bases and J by 2 bases, with 4 bases of the junction left unmatched. Germline CDR1 MDHEN, CDR2 SYDVKM. The CDR3 sequence is 15 residues long. The DNA of the CDR3 is TGTGCCAGCAGTTTTCTAGGGGGCGCCTACAATGAGCAGTTCTTC. It is translated as CASSFLGGAYNEQFF.

The V and J genes are TRBV6-7 and TRBJ1-4; D is perhaps TRBD1 (5 bases). TRBV6-7 counts as an open reading frame of uncertain function. V was clipped by 5 bases and J by 4 bases, with 14 bases between them. This CDR3 contains 15 residues. Here the CDR3 DNA reads TGTGCCAGCAGTGAACTGACAGCACATAATGAAAAACTGTTTTTT. Translated: CASSELTAHNEKLFF.

This chain connects TRBV5-4 to TRBJ2-7; TRBD2 aligns across 9 bases. The CDR3 is 15 residues long. The ends lost 0 bases at V and 2 bases at J; junction bases unmatched: 3. CDR1 is SGHNT, CDR2 YYREEE, per germline (reference sequence). This CDR3 is CASSLAAGGPYEQYF. DNA for the CDR3: TGTGCCAGCAGCTTGGCTGCGGGGGGGCCCTACGAGCAGTACTTC.

DNA of the CDR3: TGTGCCAGCAGTGACCGGGACAGCGGTGGCTACACCTTC. Translated: CASSDRDSGGYTF. The chain couples TRBV9 to TRBJ1-2, with 7 bases matching TRBD1. The CDR3 runs 13 residues. Germline loops: CDR1 SGDLS, CDR2 YYNGEE. Unmatched junction bases numbered 8, after V lost 5 bases and J lost 7 bases. Complete variable domain (other parts from reference TRBV9 and TRBJ1-2): DSGVTQTPKHLITATGQRVTLRCSPRSGDLSVYWYQQSLDQGLQFLIQYYNGEERAKGNILERFSAQQFPDLHSELNLSSLELGDSALYFCASSDRDSGGYTFGSGTRLTVV.

The rearrangement links TRBV7-9 to TRBJ1-2, with 8 bases matching TRBD1. Germline loops: CDR1 SEHNR, CDR2 FQNEAQ (reference sequence). V gave up 4 bases and J gave up 7 bases; unmatched junction bases: 17. The CDR3 spans 17 residues. DNA of the CDR3: TGTGCCAGCAGCTCCAGGACAGGGCGCTGGATATTGGGTGGCTACACCTTC. Translating it yields CASSSRTGRWILGGYTF.

The chain is built from TRBV10-3 and TRBJ2-7, with 7 bases aligning to TRBD1. Trimming at V came to 2 bases and at J to 2 bases, leaving 3 bases not matched to a gene. CDR3 length equals 14 residues. The germline V gene has CDR1 ENHRY and CDR2 SYGVKD. CDR3 residues: CAISEADRAYEQYF. In nucleotides, the CDR3 is TGTGCCATCAGTGAGGCTGACAGGGCCTACGAGCAGTACTTC.